The table lists the clone carrying this TCR beta chain with a count of one. This sample was taken from a study of radiotherapy plus CTLA-4 blockade in lung cancer. Sequencing was performed with immunoSEQ multiplex PCR; in TCRdb, only in-frame clones are kept and a portion is missing. The sample contains approximately 80,000 clones, about 80% of which appear only once. The CDR3 has 15 amino acids. Trimming cost V 4 bases and J 7 bases, with 20 bases left between them. The receptor's source is a human donor with non-small cell lung cancer who had stable disease on radiotherapy plus ipilimumab. The V and J genes are TRBV5-7 and TRBJ1-1; D gene ambiguous. TRBV5-7 is treated as an ORF (open reading frame) with a function not yet certain. The material sequenced was peripheral blood, taken from a patient treated with radiotherapy plus ipilimumab. The CDR3 DNA reads as TGTGCCAGCAGCACCCACCTCGACGGGTACAGTGAAGCTTTCTTT. Translating gives CASSTHLDGYSEAFF.